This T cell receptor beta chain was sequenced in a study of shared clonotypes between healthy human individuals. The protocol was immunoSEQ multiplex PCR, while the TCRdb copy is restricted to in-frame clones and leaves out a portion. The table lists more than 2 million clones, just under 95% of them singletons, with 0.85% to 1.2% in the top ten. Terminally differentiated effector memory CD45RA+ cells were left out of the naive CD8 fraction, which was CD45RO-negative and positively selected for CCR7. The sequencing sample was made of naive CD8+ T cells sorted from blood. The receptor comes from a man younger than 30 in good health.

CDR3 region: CASSLGLAGITGELFF. The CDR3, as DNA: TGTGCCAGCAGTTTGGGACTAGCGGGGATCACCGGGGAGCTGTTTTTT. The chain couples TRBV6-6 to TRBJ2-2; 13 bases are shared with TRBD2. Germline CDR1 reads MNHNY; CDR2 reads SVGAGI (reference sequence). This CDR3 contains 16 residues. Trimming at V came to 4 bases and at J to 4 bases, leaving 3 bases not matched to a gene.